The rows below give T cell receptor beta chains drawn from one sample of a study of blood T cell repertoires in COVID-19. Repertoires were generated with immunoSEQ multiplex PCR, while TCRdb's copy carries only in-frame clones and drops some. The sample contains 150,000 to 170,000 clones, around 83% of which appear only once. The sequenced material came from peripheral blood. Receptors originate from a woman aged 60-75 years with acute or convalescent COVID-19. The CDR3 runs from the conserved cysteine through the conserved F or W. A D gene is named only where the DNA matches it firmly. The size of a clone is reported for some rows only, either as once, few or many, or as a class for expanded clones.

>-|-|TRBV5-1|TRBJ2-5
TGCGCCAGCAGCTTGGTCGGCCGGGTCTTACAAGAGACCCAGTACTTC
CASSLVGRVLQETQYF
>-|-|TRBV28|TRBJ1-1
TGTGCCAGCAGTTTTCCGTCCCGGTCGGCTGAAGCTTTCTTT
CASSFPSRSAEAFF
>-|-|TRBV18|TRBJ2-5
TGTGCCAGCTCACCAAGAACAGGGCAAGAGACCCAGTACTTC
CASSPRTGQETQYF
>-|TRBD2|TRBV3-1/TRBV3-2|TRBJ2-4
TGTGCCAGCAGCCAAGATGAGGGACTAGCGGGGGGAAACATTCAGTACTTC
CASSQDEGLAGGNIQYF
>-|TRBD1|TRBV2|TRBJ1-5
TGTGCCAGCATTGAGGACAGGGGAAGAAATCAGCCCCAGCATTTT
CASIEDRGRNQPQHF
>-|-|TRBV6-5|TRBJ1-5
TGTGCCAGCAGTTACGACAGAAATAGCAATCAGCCCCAGCATTTT
CASSYDRNSNQPQHF
>-|-|TRBV29-1|TRBJ1-2
TGCAGCGTCTACGCCGGACAGAATGGCTACACCTTC
CSVYAGQNGYTF
>-|TRBD1|TRBV28|TRBJ2-1
TGTGCCAGCAGTTCCGGGACAGGGGCCTACAATGAGCAGTTCTTC
CASSSGTGAYNEQFF
>-|TRBD2|TRBV6-6|TRBJ2-5
TGTGCCAGCAGTTTCGTAACTAGCGGGGGAGGAGAGACCCAGTACTTC
CASSFVTSGGGETQYF
>-|TRBD1|TRBV5-1|TRBJ2-2
TGCGCCAGCAGCCCGGACAGGGGGCTGTCCGGGGAGCTGTTTTTT
CASSPDRGLSGELFF
>-|TRBD2|TRBV18|TRBJ2-4
TGTGCCAGCTCACCACCGGGACTAGAAGTAAACATTCAGTACTTC
CASSPPGLEVNIQYF
>-|-|TRBV5-5|TRBJ2-1
TGTGCCAGCAGCTTCGGGGGAGGCTCCTACAATGAGCAGTTCTTC
CASSFGGGSYNEQFF
>-|TRBD1|TRBV10-3|TRBJ2-1
TGTGCCATCAGTGGGCAGGGGGACAATGAGCAGTTCTTC
CAISGQGDNEQFF
>-|-|TRBV2|TRBJ1-3
TGTGCCAGCAGTCCAACAGGAGCCTCTGGAAACACCATATATTTT
CASSPTGASGNTIYF
>-|TRBD1|TRBV7-3|TRBJ1-3
TGTGCCAGCAGCCCATCCCGGGACAGGCACTCTGGAAACACCATATATTTT
CASSPSRDRHSGNTIYF
>-|-|TRBV19|TRBJ1-2
TGTGCCAGTAGTATAGGTGGGGCCTATGGCTACACCTTC
CASSIGGAYGYTF
>-|TRBD1|TRBV29-1|TRBJ2-1
TGCAGCGTTGAAGATGGGCAGGGGGCTTACAATGAGCAGTTCTTC
CSVEDGQGAYNEQFF
>-|-|TRBV6-5|TRBJ2-1
TGTGCCAGCACCTACCAGGGATACAATGAGCAGTTCTTC
CASTYQGYNEQFF
>-|-|TRBV7-2|TRBJ1-1
TGTGCCAGCAGCGTGTACAGGGTTGGCACTGAAGCTTTCTTT
CASSVYRVGTEAFF
>-|TRBD1|TRBV7-6|TRBJ1-5
TGTGCCAGCAGCTTGAGTCAGGGTGGACAGGTCTATCAGCCCCAGCATTTT
CASSLSQGGQVYQPQHF
>-|-|TRBV29-1|TRBJ2-3
TGCAGCAGTCGACAGTTCCACACAGATACGCAGTATTTT
CSSRQFHTDTQYF
>-|TRBD1|TRBV19|TRBJ1-1
TGTGCCACGAGGGACAGGGGCCGCACTGAAGCTTTCTTT
CATRDRGRTEAFF
>-|-|TRBV28|TRBJ1-1
TGTGCCAGCAGTTTAGGGGGGTCCATGAACACTGAAGCTTTCTTT
CASSLGGSMNTEAFF
>-|-|TRBV28|TRBJ1-5
TGTGCCAGCAGTTTATACAGTCAGCCCCAGCATTTT
CASSLYSQPQHF
>-|-|TRBV19|TRBJ1-2
TGTGCCAGTAGTATCCCGAGCAGGGCCTATGGCTACACCTTC
CASSIPSRAYGYTF
>few|-|TRBV18|TRBJ2-7
TGTGCCAGCTCACCCGACTCAACGTCCTACGAGCAGTACTTC
CASSPDSTSYEQYF
>-|-|TRBV10-3|TRBJ1-1
TGTGCCACCACGGTGAACACTGAAGCTTTCTTT
CATTVNTEAFF
>-|TRBD1|TRBV11-3|TRBJ1-3
TGTGCCAGCAGCTTAGAAACAGGGGGCGCTTCTGGAAACACCATATATTTT
CASSLETGGASGNTIYF
>-|-|TRBV24-1|TRBJ2-3
TGTGCCACCAGTGATCCCAGTAGCACAGATACGCAGTATTTT
CATSDPSSTDTQYF
>-|-|TRBV11-2|TRBJ1-1
TGTGCCAGCAGCTTGTCTGGACAGCATAACACTGAAGCTTTCTTT
CASSLSGQHNTEAFF
>-|TRBD1|TRBV18|TRBJ1-1
TGTGCCAGCTCTCAGGGGGAGTCCACTGAAGCTTTCTTT
CASSQGESTEAFF
>-|-|TRBV12-3/TRBV12-4|TRBJ1-2
TGTGCCAGCAGTTTTTCAGTAAACTATGGCTACACCTTC
CASSFSVNYGYTF
>-|-|TRBV5-6|TRBJ1-2
TGTGCCAGCAGCTACGTGGACAGTCAATATGGCTACACCTTC
CASSYVDSQYGYTF
>-|-|TRBV20-1|TRBJ1-2
TGCAGTGCCAGTGGGCAGCGGTACTATGGCTACACCTTC
CSASGQRYYGYTF
>once|TRBD1|TRBV7-3|TRBJ1-2
TGTGCCAGCAGCGAGGGACAGGGGGCACCAGGGGGCTACACCTTC
CASSEGQGAPGGYTF
>-|-|TRBV30|TRBJ1-2
TGTGCCTGGAATCACGAGTACGGCTACACCTTC
CAWNHEYGYTF
>once|TRBD1|TRBV18|TRBJ2-7
TGTGCCAGCTCAACAGGACAGGGGCCCTCCTACGAGCAGTACTTC
CASSTGQGPSYEQYF
>many|TRBD1|TRBV13|TRBJ2-5
TGTGCCAGCAGCTTAAGTTCCGGCAGGGGGCAAGAGACCCAGTACTTC
CASSLSSGRGQETQYF
>-|-|TRBV30|TRBJ1-1
TGTGCCTGGAGTAGAGTAACTGAAGCTTTCTTT
CAWSRVTEAFF
>-|-|TRBV2|TRBJ1-6
TGTGCCAGCACCGTTATAATCGGCGGGGGGTCACCCCTCCACTTT
CASTVIIGGGSPLHF
>-|TRBD1|TRBV6-5|TRBJ1-2
TGTGCCAGCACAGGGGGCCAAAAGCTAAGGGATGGCTACACCTTC
CASTGGQKLRDGYTF